Shown below are 21 T cell receptor beta chains from a single sample sequenced in a study of blood T cell repertoires in COVID-19. Measured with immunoSEQ multiplex PCR; TCRdb has only the in-frame clones, and not every one. The sample yields 110,000 or so clones, over 80% seen once. Sample: peripheral blood. The receptors derive from a woman between 50 and 59 years old with acute or convalescent COVID-19.

The chain is built from TRBV4-1 and TRBJ1-2; D is undetermined. V was cut by 3 bases and J by 8 bases, with 16 bases left in between. The CDR3 extends over 14 amino acids. CDR1 and CDR2 (germline): MGHRA, YSYEKL. The CDR3 sequence: CASSQTSEIGGYTF. The CDR3 coding sequence is TGCGCCAGCAGCCAGACTTCGGAAATTGGGGGCTACACCTTC.

Points on this clone: The junction departs from germline at one end; a sequencing error may be responsible. This chain uses TRBV3-1 (or the pseudogene TRBV3-2) with TRBJ2-7, with 10 positions matching TRBD2. CDR3 size: 16 residues. Per germline, CDR1 LGHDT and CDR2 YNNKEL (reference sequence). As DNA, the CDR3 is TGTGCCAGCAGCCAAGCCCGGACTAGCGGACCCCTTGTCTTAGACTTC. It specifies CASSQARTSGPLVLDF.

This clone appeared a single time. J is TRBJ1-3 and V is TRBV28, with 8 nucleotides matching TRBD1. CDR3 length: 17 residues. Trimming took 6 bases from V and 0 from J; bases not matched to a gene: 10. Germline CDR1 is MDHEN and CDR2 is SYDVKM. For the CDR3, the DNA is TGTGCCAGCAGGGGACTCGAGGGACAGGTCTCTGGAAACACCATATATTTT. This translates into CASRGLEGQVSGNTIYF.

V and J are TRBV6-4 and TRBJ1-2, with 9 bases that match TRBD1. After removal of 6 bases from V and 8 bases from J, the junction contained 16 bases not matched to a gene. Germline V gene sequence: CDR1 MRHNA, CDR2 SNTAGT. The length of the CDR3 is 16 residues. CDR3 sequence: CASSVNPGTGFRGYTF. The CDR3 region has the DNA TGTGCCAGCAGCGTGAACCCCGGGACAGGGTTCCGGGGCTACACCTTC.

The CDR3 DNA sequence: TGTGCCAGTGGGGCTAGCGGCCTTTTGGAGCAGTTCTTC. Translation gives CASGASGLLEQFF. The chain carries TRBV19 and TRBJ2-1, with 7 bases aligning to TRBD2. V shed 8 bases, J shed 10 bases, and the junction held 11 bases outside the gene matches. The CDR3 totals 13 residues. CDR1 LNHDA and CDR2 SQIVND come from the germline V gene (reference sequence).

The rearrangement uses TRBV18 and TRBJ1-5; a weak D match, TRBD1 (5 bases). Per germline, CDR1 KGHSH and CDR2 LQKENI. This CDR3 has 14 residues. Trimming removed 3 bases at V and 2 bases at J, with 8 bases between. CDR3 residues: CASSPGGGNQPQHF. CDR3 nucleotide sequence: TGTGCCAGCTCACCGGGAGGGGGCAATCAGCCCCAGCATTTT. Supplemented by reference TRBV18 and TRBJ1-5, the full variable domain reads NAGVMQNPRHLVRRRGQEARLRCSPMKGHSHVYWYRQLPEEGLKFMVYLQKENIIDESGMPKERFSAEFPKEGPSILRIQQVVRGDSAAYFCASSPGGGNQPQHFGDGTRLSIL.

This chain links TRBV15 with TRBJ1-2; TRBD1 might be the D (5 bases). Germline values: CDR1 LNHNV, CDR2 YYDKDF (reference sequence). The CDR3 runs to 12 residues. Trimming pared 2 bases from V and 8 bases from J, leaving 9 bases between. The CDR3 DNA sequence: TGTGCCACCAGCAGACAGGGTCAGGGCTACACCTTC. Amino acids: CATSRQGQGYTF.

CDR3 amino acids: CASSLSGYSGANVLTF. CDR3 in DNA: TGTGCCAGCAGCCTTAGCGGGTACTCTGGGGCCAACGTCCTGACTTTC. The gene calls are TRBV7-3 and TRBJ2-6; TRBD2 matches at 7 bases. V lost 5 bases to trimming and J lost 0 bases; unmatched junction nucleotides: 4. This CDR3 comprises 16 residues. The germline gives CDR1 SGHTA, CDR2 FQGTGA.

V gene TRBV19 combines with J gene TRBJ1-1; unclear D gene. Germline CDR1 LNHDA, CDR2 SQIVND (reference sequence). This CDR3 spans 13 amino acids. Trimming removed 5 bases from V and 7 bases from J, with 14 bases in between. The DNA of the CDR3 is TGTGCCAGTAGTCCCTCTAGGCCAAGTGAAGCTTTCTTT. Translated, it gives CASSPSRPSEAFF.

The J gene is TRBJ2-3, the V gene TRBV6-5; D remains ambiguous. The germline V and J ends were trimmed by 4 bases and 3 bases, with 11 bases remaining between them. Germline V CDR1 and CDR2: MNHEY, SVGAGI. The CDR3 length is 14 residues. The CDR3 DNA reads as TGTGCCAGCAGTTGGGCCGGATCAACAGATACGCAGTATTTT. Protein: CASSWAGSTDTQYF.

The chain is built from TRBV27 and TRBJ2-7; 11 bases agree with TRBD2. V shed 6 bases and J 7 bases; nucleotides not matched to a gene: 8. CDR1 and CDR2 from the germline V gene are MNHEY and SMNVEV (reference sequence). The CDR3 is made up of 14 amino acids. CDR3 protein: CASSLLAGVLEQYF. The DNA for the CDR3 is TGTGCCAGCAGCCTACTAGCGGGAGTGCTTGAGCAGTACTTC.

J is TRBJ1-4 and V is TRBV19; 11 positions agree with TRBD1. V was pared by 5 bases and J by 7 bases, with 9 bases of the junction left unmatched. There are 16 residues in the CDR3. The germline V gene has CDR1 LNHDA and CDR2 SQIVND (reference sequence). CDR3 region: CASSGSRGQGVEKLFF. CDR3 in DNA: TGTGCCAGTAGTGGGAGCCGGGGACAGGGGGTTGAAAAACTGTTTTTT.

V is TRBV4-1 and J is TRBJ2-7; D not certain. Trimming took 1 base from V and 0 from J, leaving 10 bases between them. The germline gives CDR1 MGHRA, CDR2 YSYEKL. The CDR3 contains 15 residues. In DNA, the CDR3 is TGCGCCAGCAGCCAAGGAACCGTGAGCTCCTACGAGCAGTACTTC. This encodes CASSQGTVSSYEQYF.

This rearrangement joins TRBV3-1 (or the pseudogene TRBV3-2) to TRBJ1-3; D perhaps matches TRBD1 (6 bases). The length of the CDR3 is 16 residues. Germline V gene data show CDR1 as LGHDT and CDR2 as YNNKEL (reference sequence). The V end was cut by 2 bases, the J end by 0 bases, with 11 bases between. Written as DNA, the CDR3 is TGTGCCAGCAGCCAAACCGACAGGATCTCTGGAAACACCATATATTTT. It specifies CASSQTDRISGNTIYF.

The genes are TRBV20-1 and TRBJ2-7, with 9 positions matching TRBD1. Germline V gene lookup returns CDR1 DFQATT and CDR2 SNEGSKA (reference sequence). The CDR3 extends over 11 amino acids. V lost 6 bases, J lost 6 bases, and 3 bases stayed unmatched. The chain's CDR3 is CSARQGGEQYF. CDR3 coding DNA: TGCAGTGCGAGACAGGGGGGCGAGCAGTACTTC.

The CDR3 loop is CASSLAGAANEQFF. The CDR3 DNA reads TGTGCCAGCTCACTAGCGGGAGCGGCCAATGAGCAGTTCTTC. The rearrangement uses TRBV7-9 and TRBJ2-1; the match to TRBD2 covers 11 bases. This CDR3 is built from 14 residues. The trim removed 8 bases at V and 6 bases at J, leaving 6 bases unmatched. Germline V gene sequence: CDR1 SEHNR, CDR2 FQNEAQ (reference sequence).

This chain links TRBV5-1 with TRBJ2-1, with D perhaps matching TRBD2 (5 bases). Between the trimmed V and J ends, which lost 4 bases and 7 bases, there was a span of 9 bases. Per germline, CDR1 SGHRS and CDR2 YFSETQ. The CDR3 runs to 12 residues. In DNA, the CDR3 is TGCGCCAGCAGCATCTCGGGGAATGAGCAGTTCTTC. This codes for CASSISGNEQFF.

CDR3 DNA: TGTGCCAGTAGTATGTGGGGGCTCGACTATGGCTACACCTTC. Its translation is CASSMWGLDYGYTF. The chain is built from TRBV19 and TRBJ1-2; possibly TRBD1 for D (6 bases). Germline loops: CDR1 LNHDA, CDR2 SQIVND (reference sequence). The CDR3 consists of 14 residues. Trimming removed 3 bases at V and 3 bases at J, with 11 bases between.

In this sample, this clone turned up a few times. This chain connects TRBV6-1 to TRBJ2-5; 11 bases fit TRBD1. CDR1 is MNHNS and CDR2 is SASEGT in the germline V gene. V was pared by 3 bases and J by 5 bases, with 5 bases of the junction left unmatched. CDR3 length: 15 amino acids. CDR3 amino acids: CASSDGTGGFETQYF. The DNA for the CDR3 is TGTGCCAGCAGTGACGGGACAGGGGGATTCGAGACCCAGTACTTC.

As concerns this clone: Mismatch with germline at one junction end may stem from a read error. This chain joins TRBV9 and TRBJ2-1; 8 nucleotides match TRBD2. In germline, CDR1 is SGDLS, CDR2 YYNGEE. CDR3 length: 15 residues. CDR3 nucleotides: TGTGCCAGCAGCTCGCCCAGCGGGGGTTACAGTGAGCAGTTCTTC. It specifies CASSSPSGGYSEQFF.

The chain carries TRBV5-4 and TRBJ1-1; no reliable D call. This CDR3 is 12 amino acids long. Trimming shortened V by 10 bases and J by 2 bases, and 12 bases separated the two germline ends. CDR1 is SGHNT, CDR2 YYREEE, per germline (reference sequence). In nucleotides, the CDR3 is TGTGCCTTCCGACGGGAAAACACTGAAGCTTTCTTT. Amino acid sequence: CAFRRENTEAFF.